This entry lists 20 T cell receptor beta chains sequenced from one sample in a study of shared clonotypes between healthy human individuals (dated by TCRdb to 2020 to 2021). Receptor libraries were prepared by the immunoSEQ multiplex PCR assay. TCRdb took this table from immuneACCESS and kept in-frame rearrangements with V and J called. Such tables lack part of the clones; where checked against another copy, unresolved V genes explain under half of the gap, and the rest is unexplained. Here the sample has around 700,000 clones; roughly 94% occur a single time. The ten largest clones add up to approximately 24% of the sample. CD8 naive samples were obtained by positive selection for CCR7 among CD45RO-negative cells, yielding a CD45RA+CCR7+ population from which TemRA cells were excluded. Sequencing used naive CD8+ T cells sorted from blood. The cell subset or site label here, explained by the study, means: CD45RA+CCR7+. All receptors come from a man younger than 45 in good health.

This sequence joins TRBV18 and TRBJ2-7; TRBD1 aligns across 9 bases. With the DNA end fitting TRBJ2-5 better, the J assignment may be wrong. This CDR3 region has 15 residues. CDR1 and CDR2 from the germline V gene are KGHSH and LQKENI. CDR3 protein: CASSPRDRVEETQYF. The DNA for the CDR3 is TGTGCCAGCTCACCACGGGACAGGGTTGAAGAGACCCAGTACTTC.

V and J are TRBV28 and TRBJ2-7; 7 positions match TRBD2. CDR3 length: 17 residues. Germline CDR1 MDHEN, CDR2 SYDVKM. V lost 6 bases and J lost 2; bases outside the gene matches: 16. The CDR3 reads CASSGTPREGSTYEQYF. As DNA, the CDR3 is TGTGCCAGCAGCGGAACTCCCAGGGAGGGTAGCACCTACGAGCAGTACTTC.

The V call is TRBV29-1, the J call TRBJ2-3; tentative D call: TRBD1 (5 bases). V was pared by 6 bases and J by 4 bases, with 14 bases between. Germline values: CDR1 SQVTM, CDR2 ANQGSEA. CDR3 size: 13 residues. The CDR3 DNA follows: TGCAGCGTCGCCACAGGTGAGGCAGATACGCAGTATTTT. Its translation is CSVATGEADTQYF.

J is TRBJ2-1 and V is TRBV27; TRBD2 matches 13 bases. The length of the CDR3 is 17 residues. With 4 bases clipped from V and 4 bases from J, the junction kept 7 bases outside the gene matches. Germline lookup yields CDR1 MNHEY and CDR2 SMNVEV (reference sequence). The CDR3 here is CASSSRTSGSNYNEQFF. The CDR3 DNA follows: TGTGCCAGCAGTTCCCGGACTAGCGGGAGCAATTACAATGAGCAGTTCTTC.

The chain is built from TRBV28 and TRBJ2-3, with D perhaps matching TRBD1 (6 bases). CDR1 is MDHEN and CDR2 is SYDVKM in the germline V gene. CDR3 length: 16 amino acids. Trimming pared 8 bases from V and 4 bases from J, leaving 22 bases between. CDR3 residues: CASGSKGQSGSDTQYF. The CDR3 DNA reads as TGTGCCAGCGGAAGCAAGGGACAATCTGGCTCAGATACGCAGTATTTT. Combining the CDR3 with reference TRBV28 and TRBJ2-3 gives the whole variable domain DVKVTQSSRYLVKRTGEKVFLECVQDMDHENMFWYRQDPGLGLRLIYFSYDVKMKEKGDIPEGYSVSREKKERFSLILESASTNQTSMYLCASGSKGQSGSDTQYFGPGTRLTVL.

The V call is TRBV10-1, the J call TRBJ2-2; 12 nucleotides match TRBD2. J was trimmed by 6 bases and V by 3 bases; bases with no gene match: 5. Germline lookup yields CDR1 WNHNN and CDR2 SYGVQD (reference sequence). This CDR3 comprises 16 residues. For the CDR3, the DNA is TGCGCCAGCAGTGATATGTCTAGCGGGAGGGCCGGGGAGCTGTTTTTT. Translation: CASSDMSSGRAGELFF.

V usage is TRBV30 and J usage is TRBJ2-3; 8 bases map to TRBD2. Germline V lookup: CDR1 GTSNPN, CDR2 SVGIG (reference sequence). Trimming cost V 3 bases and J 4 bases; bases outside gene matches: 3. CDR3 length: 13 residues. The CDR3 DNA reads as TGTGCCTGGAGGAGCGGGAGCGCAGATACGCAGTATTTT. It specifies CAWRSGSADTQYF. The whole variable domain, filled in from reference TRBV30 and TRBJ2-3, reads SQTIHQWPATLVQPVGSPLSLECTVEGTSNPNLYWYRQAAGRGLQLLFYSVGIGQISSEVPQNLSASRPQDRQFILSSKKLLLSDSGFYLCAWRSGSADTQYFGPGTRLTVL.

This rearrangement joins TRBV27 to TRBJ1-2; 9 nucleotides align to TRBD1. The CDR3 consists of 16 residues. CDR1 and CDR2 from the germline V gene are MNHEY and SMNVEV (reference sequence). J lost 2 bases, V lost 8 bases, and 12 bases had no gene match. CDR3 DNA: TGTGCCAGCTCCGGGACAGGGTGGAATTCCAACTATGGCTACACCTTC. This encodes CASSGTGWNSNYGYTF.

CDR3 amino acids: CASSIPGHRRISNQPQHF. The CDR3 nucleotides read TGTGCCAGTAGTATACCGGGCCATCGGAGAATTAGCAATCAGCCCCAGCATTTT. The gene calls are TRBV19 and TRBJ1-5; D remains ambiguous. Trimming cost V 2 bases and J 0 bases, with 17 bases left between them. The CDR3 contains 18 residues. Germline values: CDR1 LNHDA, CDR2 SQIVND (reference sequence).

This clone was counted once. The CDR3 is CASSGQRGMWELFF. The CDR3 DNA follows: TGTGCCAGCAGCGGCCAGAGAGGAATGTGGGAGCTGTTTTTT. The J gene is TRBJ2-2, the V gene TRBV7-9, with D hard to call. Germline values: CDR1 SEHNR, CDR2 FQNEAQ (reference sequence). This CDR3 is built from 14 residues. V lost 5 bases, J lost 9 bases, and 16 bases lay in between.

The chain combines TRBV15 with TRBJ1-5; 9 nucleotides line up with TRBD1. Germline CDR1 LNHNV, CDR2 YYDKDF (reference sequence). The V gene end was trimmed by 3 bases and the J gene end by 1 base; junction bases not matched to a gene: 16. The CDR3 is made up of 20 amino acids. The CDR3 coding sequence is TGTGCCACCAGCAGCTTTACTACAGGGGGCGAGTTGAGAAGCAATCAGCCCCAGCATTTT. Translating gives CATSSFTTGGELRSNQPQHF.

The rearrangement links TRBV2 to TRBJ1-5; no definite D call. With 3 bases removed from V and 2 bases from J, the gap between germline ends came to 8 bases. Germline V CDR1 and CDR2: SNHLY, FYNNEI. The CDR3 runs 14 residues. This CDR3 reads CASSDGGGNQPQHF. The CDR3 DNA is TGTGCCAGCAGTGACGGCGGTGGCAATCAGCCCCAGCATTTT.

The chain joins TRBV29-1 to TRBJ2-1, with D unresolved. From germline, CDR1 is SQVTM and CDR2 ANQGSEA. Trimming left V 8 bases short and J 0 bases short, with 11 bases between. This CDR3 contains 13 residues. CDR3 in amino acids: CSSEQSSYNEQFF. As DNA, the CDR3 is TGCAGCTCGGAGCAGAGCTCCTACAATGAGCAGTTCTTC.

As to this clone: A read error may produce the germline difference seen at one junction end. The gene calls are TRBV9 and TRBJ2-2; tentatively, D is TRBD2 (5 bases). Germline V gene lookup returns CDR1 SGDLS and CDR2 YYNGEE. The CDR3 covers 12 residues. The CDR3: CASTVGGGELFF. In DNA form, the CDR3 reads TGTGCCAGCACCGTAGGAGGTGGGGAGCTGTTTTTT.

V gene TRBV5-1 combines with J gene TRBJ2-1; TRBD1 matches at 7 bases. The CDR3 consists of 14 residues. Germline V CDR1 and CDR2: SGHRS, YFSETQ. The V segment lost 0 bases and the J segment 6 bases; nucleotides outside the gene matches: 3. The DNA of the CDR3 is TGCGCCAGCAGCTTGGGACAGGGTGGCAATGAGCAGTTCTTC. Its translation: CASSLGQGGNEQFF.

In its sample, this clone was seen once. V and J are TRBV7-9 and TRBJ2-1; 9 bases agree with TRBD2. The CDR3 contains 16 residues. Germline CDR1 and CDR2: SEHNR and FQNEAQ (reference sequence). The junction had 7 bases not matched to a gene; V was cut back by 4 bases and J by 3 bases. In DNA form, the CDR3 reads TGTGCCAGCAGCTCGATAGCGGGAGTCTACTACAATGAGCAGTTCTTC. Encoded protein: CASSSIAGVYYNEQFF.

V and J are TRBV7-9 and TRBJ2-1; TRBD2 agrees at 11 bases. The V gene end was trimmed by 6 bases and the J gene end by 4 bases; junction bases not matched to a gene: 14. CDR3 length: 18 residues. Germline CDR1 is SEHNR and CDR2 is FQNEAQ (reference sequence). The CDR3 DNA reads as TGTGCCAGCAGTTCGACAGGGCTAGCGGGAGGTAGATACAATGAGCAGTTCTTC. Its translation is CASSSTGLAGGRYNEQFF.

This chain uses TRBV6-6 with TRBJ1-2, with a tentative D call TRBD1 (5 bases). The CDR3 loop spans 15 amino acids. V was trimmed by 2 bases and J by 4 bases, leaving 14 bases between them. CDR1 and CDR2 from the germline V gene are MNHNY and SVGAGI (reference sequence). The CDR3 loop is CASSYAGPIGYGYTF. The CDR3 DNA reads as TGTGCCAGCAGTTACGCAGGGCCGATAGGCTATGGCTACACCTTC.

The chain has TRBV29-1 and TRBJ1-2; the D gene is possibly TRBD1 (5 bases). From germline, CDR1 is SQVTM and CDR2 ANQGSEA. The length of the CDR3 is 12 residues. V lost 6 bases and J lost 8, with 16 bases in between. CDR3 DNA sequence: TGCAGCGTGAAAGGGGATTACCGGGGCTACACCTTC. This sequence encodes CSVKGDYRGYTF.

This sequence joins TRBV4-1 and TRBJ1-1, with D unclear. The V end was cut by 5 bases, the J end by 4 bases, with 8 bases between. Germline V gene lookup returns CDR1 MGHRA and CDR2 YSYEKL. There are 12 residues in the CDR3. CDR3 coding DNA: TGCGCCAGCAGCGACCATGGCACTGAAGCTTTCTTT. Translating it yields CASSDHGTEAFF.